A single sample is the source of the 9 T cell receptor beta chains below, sequenced in a study of T cells in Graves' hyperthyroidism and ophthalmopathy. Amplified TCR beta CDR3 regions came from RNA transcripts. First-round RT-PCR targeting the TCR CDR3 was performed with the HTBI primer set. TCRdb called the multiplex PCR reads again in MiXCR, with one record for every CDR3 protein. The data show over 700,000 distinct CDR3 sequences, about a third seen once. Sequencing input: blood. The receptors were sampled from a woman aged 40-49 years with Graves' hyperthyroidism.

Many counts were recorded for this clonotype. This chain links TRBV7-2 with TRBJ2-7, with 9 bases matching TRBD1. The CDR3 is made up of 14 amino acids. Germline loops: CDR1 SGHTA, CDR2 FQGNSA. The trim removed 2 bases at V and 6 bases at J, leaving 5 bases unmatched. The CDR3 sequence: CASSLLTGGFEQYF. The CDR3 nucleotides read TGTGCCAGCAGCTTACTGACAGGGGGTTTCGAGCAGTACTTC.

This clonotype was counted a few times. V gene TRBV19 combines with J gene TRBJ1-4; D is possibly TRBD1 (5 bases). The V gene lost 5 bases and the J gene lost 0 bases, with 10 bases spanning the gap. The CDR3 has 15 residues. CDR1 is LNHDA and CDR2 is SQIVND in the germline V gene (reference sequence). CDR3 in amino acids: CASSQGLATNEKLFF. CDR3 in DNA: TGTGCCAGTAGTCAGGGCCTGGCAACTAATGAAAAACTGTTTTTT.

This chain connects TRBV30 to TRBJ1-3; 7 nucleotides align to TRBD1. The CDR3 runs to 14 residues. The germline V gene encodes CDR1 GTSNPN and CDR2 SVGIG (reference sequence). V was pared by 3 bases and J by 4 bases, with 6 bases of the junction left unmatched. CDR3 sequence reads: CAWSQGTVGNTIYF. The CDR3 DNA follows: TGTGCCTGGAGCCAAGGGACAGTCGGAAACACCATATATTTT.

There are a few counts of this clonotype. This sequence joins TRBV6-6 and TRBJ1-1, with TRBD1 as a possible D gene (5 bases). V lost 0 bases, J lost 1 base, and 12 bases lay in between. This CDR3 is 16 amino acids long. Germline CDR1 reads MNHNY; CDR2 reads SVGAGI (reference sequence). CDR3 nucleotide sequence: TGTGCCAGCAGTTACTCCATTTGGGGGAAGAACACTGAAGCTTTCTTT. It encodes CASSYSIWGKNTEAFF.

This clonotype was observed a handful of times. The V call is TRBV20-1, the J call TRBJ1-2; unclear D gene. Per the germline V gene, CDR1 is DFQATT and CDR2 is SNEGSKA (reference sequence). This CDR3 comprises 11 residues. CDR3 nucleotides: TGCACCACCACCCAAAACTATGGCTACACCTTC. Its protein is CTTTQNYGYTF.

The DNA for the CDR3 is TGTGCCAGCAGCCCCCGGACAGGGGGTAGGGATGGCTACACCTTC. It translates to CASSPRTGGRDGYTF. This sequence joins TRBV7-2 and TRBJ1-2; 10 bases align to TRBD1. Germline CDR1 reads SGHTA; CDR2 reads FQGNSA. The CDR3 has 15 amino acids. V shed 5 bases, J shed 6 bases, and the junction held 9 bases outside the gene matches.

In its sample, this clonotype was seen a few times. The chain carries TRBV13 and TRBJ1-1; D gene ambiguous. The CDR3 is 15 amino acids. Looked up from germline, CDR1 is PRHDT and CDR2 is FYEKMQ (reference sequence). Trimming cost V 5 bases and J 5 bases, with 18 bases left between them. In DNA, the CDR3 is TGTGCCAGCAGCCCCTCCCGGGTCCCGGAGACTGAAGCTTTCTTT. Translation gives CASSPSRVPETEAFF.

This clonotype appeared many times. The chain joins TRBV19 to TRBJ1-6, with a possible D match to TRBD1 (5 bases). Germline loops: CDR1 LNHDA, CDR2 SQIVND (reference sequence). Trimming left V 6 bases short and J 7 bases short, with 16 bases between. This CDR3 spans 15 amino acids. The CDR3 DNA sequence: TGTGCCAGTAGCCTCGGGTCGGGGGTGAATTCACCCCTCCACTTT. This translates into CASSLGSGVNSPLHF.

This clonotype was observed at least ten times. The V call is TRBV12-3 or TRBV12-4, the J call TRBJ1-2; 10 bases agree with TRBD1. The CDR3 has 16 residues. V lost 5 bases to trimming and J lost 2 bases; unmatched junction nucleotides: 8. The CDR3 DNA follows: TGTGCCAGCAGTCCGACAGGGGGCGTGGTGAACTATGGCTACACCTTC. The encoded protein is CASSPTGGVVNYGYTF.